This is a list of T cell receptor beta chains from one sample in a study of PD-L1 blockade in urothelial cancer. Data came from immunoSEQ multiplex PCR; TCRdb stores just in-frame clones and leaves some out. The repertoire consists of approximately 100,000 clones, with approximately 85% occurring once and the leading ten covering about 2.2%. The specimen comprised PBMCs, sampled around atezolizumab (anti-PD-L1) treatment. The origin of the receptors is a man over 45 with urothelial cancer. CDR3s leave out the opening cysteine and the closing phenylalanine or tryptophan.

J	V	CDR3
TRBJ2-1	TRBV2	ASRTGTSSYNEQF
TRBJ2-5	TRBV9	ASSRDRVQETQY
TRBJ1-5	TRBV28	ASSLSGFASNQPQH
TRBJ1-3	TRBV6-5	ASRRETGNTIY
TRBJ2-7	TRBV14	ASSQGGLGTGSREQY
TRBJ1-3	TRBV6-5	ASSYSRGGSGNTIY
TRBJ2-7	TRBV10-3	AISESGTGQY
TRBJ1-5	TRBV28	ASRGDRGIWHQPQH
TRBJ1-2	TRBV6-1	ASSLTDFYGYT
TRBJ2-3	TRBV5-1	ASSGGGPTDTQY
TRBJ2-7	TRBV10-3	AIRKTDKEQY
TRBJ2-5	TRBV5-1	ASSFGTSGIFQETQY
TRBJ2-2	TRBV6-1	ASSDFGVTGELF
TRBJ2-3	TRBV9	ASSRGLADTDTQY
TRBJ1-2	TRBV4-1	ASSQQTGNLGYT
TRBJ1-5	TRBV5-5	ASSVGQLINQPQH
TRBJ2-1	TRBV18	ASSPLASGSSYNEQF
TRBJ2-1	TRBV27	ASTIRQTSGRATQF
TRBJ1-4	TRBV2	ASTRVLNEKLF
TRBJ2-7	TRBV28	ASSTWTVNYEQY
TRBJ2-7	TRBV5-1	ASGTLAGEGYEQY
TRBJ1-6	TRBV19	ASSLQGAHNSPLH
TRBJ2-3	TRBV11-2	ASSSPRSGGNTDTQY
TRBJ1-1	TRBV7-9	ASSLAGQGKTEAF
TRBJ2-3	TRBV5-1	ASSPDYPGGTDTQY
TRBJ1-2	TRBV18	ASSTDRDGTYGYT
TRBJ1-3	TRBV7-9	ASSQGGNTIY
TRBJ1-4	TRBV6-1	ASTPSQGREKLF
TRBJ2-1	TRBV28	ASSRDLANSYNEQF
TRBJ2-1	TRBV6-1	ASSEVGLSGEEQF
TRBJ1-1	TRBV5-1	ASSQAPGGTEAF
TRBJ2-7	TRBV18	ASSPKQGPGYEQY
TRBJ2-7	TRBV19	ASSIRGTGSYEQY